Listed here is a single T cell receptor beta chain. This clonotype came up many times. The specificity of this receptor is unknown. Base qualities were left out, and no much larger clone turns up one base away. The time point label, read with the paper, signifies: patch test 1, 2 weeks after DPC sensitization. The treatment or condition tag for this specimen amounts to: therapeutic diphenylcyclopropenone sensitization with weekly scalp DPC. At each patch-test visit, blood was drawn before the patch test was applied. To be eligible, patients had to be aged 18 to 70, diagnosed with alopecia and judged suitable for DPC therapy, while pregnant patients were excluded. Total RNA was extracted from unfractionated whole blood that had been collected in Tempus Blood RNA tubes. The library relied on RACE. Sequencing took place on a NextSeq 500. Library preparation attached unique molecular identifiers to individual cDNA molecules for quantitative, reproducible TCR counting. Each blood RNA sample was used to sequence both TCR alpha and TCR beta chains. For the original study's pipeline: Samples had a median of about 96,000 TCRs, with a range from about 23,224 to 700,000. The Decombinator software suite was used to annotate V, J and CDR3 in the TCR reads. For the PS versus PT1 abundance plots, all samples were subsampled to the same number of TCRs (28,000). Expanded TCRs were defined as absent before sensitization and observed at least eight times at the 2-week time point. The public sequencing data were trimmed at Q25 with fastp and processed into clonotypes with MiXCR by TCRdb, which kept only in-frame beta chains. Each record represents a unique CDR3 protein, reported with the most common genes and DNA among its rows. V and J calls and clone size were set by TCRdb, not the authors. This sample lists approximately 100,000 distinct CDR3 sequences; around 10% were detected once. The ten largest account for roughly 3.5% of the sample.

These data belong to a study of human T cells and chemical hapten exposure (dated by TCRdb to 2020 to 2023). Turning to the overall study: For sensitization, 2% DPC in acetone was applied to a 2 cm by 2 cm area of upper inner arm skin. Throughout the roughly 24-week study period, patients were also given weekly therapeutic DPC doses on the scalp. Patch testing was done on the upper back using Finn chambers containing 0.01% DPC, and results were scored after 6 days according to International Contact Dermatitis Research Group standards. Most of the patients in the cohort were female, and the cohort covered alopecia areata with under or over 50% scalp involvement, alopecia totalis and alopecia universalis. The libraries were sequenced as a pool, and the TCR yield per sample differed mostly because of small variations in library volumes within the pool. In alopecia patients, the study followed how the peripheral blood TCR repertoire changed in vivo over primary and secondary sensitization to diphenylcyclopropenone (DPC), a hapten. Blood was sampled from patients pre-sensitization (week 0) and at 2, 6 and about 24 weeks after DPC sensitization. Blood for TCR sequencing was provided by twenty-nine alopecia patients at one to four time points (pre-sensitization, 2, 6 and 24 weeks). Here is what the overall study found, with its caveats: A positive correlation was found between the number of PT1 expanded TCRs and patch test score, with significance reached at thresholds 8, 16 and 32 but not 4. Compared with pre-sensitization or healthy control sets, expanded TCRs formed significantly more large CDR3 similarity clusters, which is consistent with antigen-driven responses. Because every patient had alopecia, a presumed autoimmune disease, the patients' immune response might differ from that of healthy individuals. The number of TCRs above 1 in 1000 frequency did not change with DPC sensitization; there was no evidence of global repertoire structure alterations. After repeated subsampling, changes were observed in the strength of the expansion versus patch-test correlation and in the threshold at which the correlation became significant.

From the germline V gene (reference sequence), CDR1 is MNHNY and CDR2 is SVGAGI. The CDR3 has 13 amino acids, counting the end cysteine and phenylalanine. The read is trimmed to its CDR3 DNA, 39 bases read in frame from base 1. The germline V end is reduced by 5 bases and the J end by 9 bases; junction bases left unmatched: 5. The receptor chain draws on TRBV6-6 and TRBJ1-1; 11 bases in the middle match TRBD1. The input for sequencing was whole blood, taken in connection with sensitization to the hapten diphenylcyclopropenone (DPC). This sequence originates from a woman aged 35 to 49 with alopecia areata. Some clones in this sample may be carry-over from other donors' samples. CDR3 protein: CASSTGQGAKAFF. The DNA sequence is given as TGTGCCAGCAGTACCGGACAGGGGGCGAAAGCTTTCTTT.